These 23 T cell receptor beta chains were all obtained from the same sample, sequenced in a study of T cells in Graves' hyperthyroidism and ophthalmopathy. Researchers amplified the TCR beta CDR3 regions from RNA transcripts. The HTBI primer set served for first-round RT-PCR of the TCR CDR3. TCRdb re-derived calls from the multiplex PCR reads in MiXCR, one entry per CDR3 protein. The sample shows over 650,000 distinct CDR3 sequences, just under 45% of them seen only once. Sequencing input: peripheral blood or thyroid tissue (not recorded which). Every receptor here comes from an adult man with Graves' disease, either hyperthyroidism or ophthalmopathy (not recorded which).

This clonotype showed up just a few times. The J gene is TRBJ1-3, the V gene TRBV20-1; TRBD1 is a possible D gene (5 bases). Germline loops: CDR1 DFQATT, CDR2 SNEGSKA (reference sequence). The CDR3 spans 13 residues. Trimming stripped 1 base from V and 8 bases from J, with 12 bases between. The CDR3 DNA is TGCAGTGCTAGAGCTCCCAGGGAAGACACCATATATTTT. This translates into CSARAPREDTIYF.

J is TRBJ1-1 and V is TRBV2; no reliable D call. The germline CDR1 and CDR2 sequences are SNHLY and FYNNEI. The CDR3 is made up of 12 amino acids. The DNA of the CDR3 is TGTGCGTCCGGAATATTAAACACTGAAGCTTTCTTT. Translating it yields CASGILNTEAFF.

This clonotype showed up just a few times. Mismatch with germline at one junction end may stem from a read error. The CDR3 sequence is CASREGSGYTF. The CDR3, as DNA: TGTGCCAGCAGAGAAGGGAGTGGCTACACCTTC. The gene calls are TRBV2 and TRBJ1-2; D call uncertain. The CDR3 covers 11 residues. Germline CDR1 SNHLY, CDR2 FYNNEI.

The count of this clonotype is one. The chain employs TRBV7-9 and TRBJ1-3; 10 nucleotides match TRBD1. V gave up 5 bases and J gave up 3 bases; unmatched junction bases: 4. The CDR3 has 15 amino acids. CDR1 and CDR2 from the germline V gene are SEHNR and FQNEAQ (reference sequence). The CDR3 reads CASSRDRGYGNTIYF. CDR3 nucleotides: TGTGCCAGCAGCCGGGACAGGGGTTATGGAAACACCATATATTTT.

This clonotype was counted ten times or more. The chain has TRBV7-8 and TRBJ1-6; possible D gene TRBD1, 6 bases. The germline V gene has CDR1 SGHVS and CDR2 FQNEAQ. The V end was cut by 2 bases, the J end by 10 bases, with 15 bases between. The CDR3 contains 15 residues. The DNA of the CDR3 is TGTGCCAGCAGCTTAATGGGGGGCGAAGGGTCACCCCTCCACTTT. This sequence encodes CASSLMGGEGSPLHF.

The chain carries TRBV6-5 and TRBJ1-2; 7 bases agree with TRBD1. With 6 bases clipped from V and 8 bases from J, the junction kept 12 bases outside the gene matches. The CDR3 has 14 amino acids. Germline CDR1 MNHEY, CDR2 SVGAGI. CDR3 loop: CASRGDSYTAGYTF. The CDR3 bases are TGTGCCAGCAGAGGGGACAGCTACACTGCGGGCTACACCTTC.

This clonotype was observed once. The junction shows a germline mismatch at one end, possibly a read error. This chain uses TRBV10-3 with TRBJ1-1; maybe TRBD1 (5 bases). The CDR3 contains 14 residues. Germline assignment: CDR1 ENHRY and CDR2 SYGVKD. CDR3 residues: CASSYSAGRSEAFF. DNA of the CDR3: TGTGCCAGCAGTTACTCTGCAGGGAGGTCTGAAGCTTTCTTT.

The rearrangement joins TRBV2 to TRBJ1-5, with D tentatively TRBD1 (5 bases). The ends were cut back, 9 bases at V and 7 bases at J, with 22 bases in the middle. Germline CDR1 and CDR2: SNHLY and FYNNEI. The CDR3 runs 15 residues. CDR3 region: CASSIGVQVRQPQHF. The CDR3, as DNA: TGTGCCAGTAGTATAGGGGTACAAGTACGGCAGCCCCAGCATTTT.

This chain connects TRBV2 to TRBJ1-4; 8 positions agree with TRBD1. The CDR3 spans 16 residues. The V segment lost 1 base and the J segment 8 bases; nucleotides outside the gene matches: 9. Germline V gene lookup returns CDR1 SNHLY and CDR2 FYNNEI. CDR3 coding DNA: TGTGCCAGCAGTGAAGTGAGGACAGGGTTGAGGGAAAAACTGTTTTTT. Protein product: CASSEVRTGLREKLFF.

There are a few counts of this clonotype. This sequence joins TRBV9 and TRBJ1-2, with no clear D. V shed 4 bases and J shed 1 base, with 14 bases lying between them. This CDR3 is built from 15 residues. Germline V gene data show CDR1 as SGDLS and CDR2 as YYNGEE. The CDR3: CASSRTYTFNYGYTF. The CDR3 nucleotides are TGTGCCAGCAGCCGAACGTACACGTTTAACTATGGCTACACCTTC.

About this clonotype itself: As the CDR3 is not closed by the conserved phenylalanine or tryptophan, this likely results from a read error. The gene calls are TRBV5-1 and TRBJ2-6, with 9 bases fitting TRBD1. The CDR3 covers 18 residues. Per germline, CDR1 SGHRS and CDR2 YFSETQ. Trimming removed 3 bases from V and 4 bases from J; junction bases left unmatched: 11. CDR3 DNA: TGCGCCAGCAGCTGGGCCCAGGACAGGGGTATCGGGGCCAACGTCCTGACTTGC. It is translated as CASSWAQDRGIGANVLTC.

The chain recombines TRBV2 with TRBJ1-2, with 7 nucleotides matching TRBD1. CDR3 length equals 13 residues. Germline V lookup: CDR1 SNHLY, CDR2 FYNNEI. J gave up 4 bases and V 8 bases, and 7 bases lay outside the gene matches. This CDR3 reads CASDSNRGYGYTF. CDR3 coding DNA: TGTGCCAGCGACTCTAACAGGGGCTATGGCTACACCTTC. The entire variable domain, with the rest obtained from reference TRBV2 and TRBJ1-2, is as follows: EPEVTQTPSHQVTQMGQEVILRCVPISNHLYFYWYRQILGQKVEFLVSFYNNEISEKSEIFDDQFSVERPDGSNFTLKIRSTKLEDSAMYFCASDSNRGYGYTFGSGTRLTVV.

Comments on this clonotype: One base away lies a much larger clone, so this may be a sequencing read error. This rearrangement joins TRBV2 to TRBJ1-6, with no clear D. The CDR3 has 12 amino acids. Germline lookup yields CDR1 SNHLY and CDR2 FYNNEI. CDR3 sequence (DNA): TGTACCAGCAGTGAAGCTAATTCACCCCTCCACTTT. Its translation is CTSSEANSPLHF.

J is TRBJ1-5 and V is TRBV12-3 or TRBV12-4, with 8 bases lining up with TRBD1. This CDR3 contains 13 residues. The trim removed 6 bases at V and 6 bases at J, leaving 4 bases unmatched. CDR3 sequence reads: CASRSGGLQPQHF. Written as DNA, the CDR3 is TGTGCCAGCAGATCAGGGGGCCTTCAGCCCCAGCATTTT.

V and J are TRBV5-1 and TRBJ2-2; TRBD2 matches 12 bases. Germline loops: CDR1 SGHRS, CDR2 YFSETQ. V shed 4 bases and J 1 base; nucleotides not matched to a gene: 14. The CDR3 spans 20 residues. The CDR3 protein is CASSTDPLAGGPKNTGELFF. In DNA form, the CDR3 reads TGCGCCAGCAGCACCGATCCACTAGCGGGGGGTCCTAAGAACACCGGGGAGCTGTTTTTT.

The V and J genes are TRBV7-2 and TRBJ2-1; D is undetermined. The CDR3 runs 15 residues. Germline assignment: CDR1 SGHTA and CDR2 FQGNSA. V was shortened by 4 bases and J by 16 bases, with 26 bases between the two germline ends. CDR3 DNA: TGTGCCAGCAGCTCTCCCATCTCCGTAGGGCTTCCGGAATTCTTC. Translating it yields CASSSPISVGLPEFF.

This clonotype was picked up a small number of times. V is TRBV6-1 and J is TRBJ2-7; D unresolved. Between the trimmed V and J ends, which lost 3 bases and 6 bases, there was a span of 9 bases. The CDR3 has 12 amino acids. Germline V gene lookup returns CDR1 MNHNS and CDR2 SASEGT. CDR3 sequence: CASSDQATEQYF. The DNA of the CDR3 is TGTGCCAGCAGTGATCAGGCGACCGAGCAGTACTTC.

The chain combines TRBV4-2 with TRBJ1-2, with D uncertain. The germline V gene has CDR1 LGHNA and CDR2 YNFKEQ. This CDR3 has 13 residues. The V gene lost 1 base and the J gene lost 0 bases, with 3 bases spanning the gap. CDR3 in DNA: TGTGCCAGCAGCCAAGCTTCTAACTATGGCTACACCTTC. It translates to CASSQASNYGYTF.

This clonotype was seen repeatedly, ten times or more. V and J are TRBV7-6 and TRBJ1-1, with 7 bases fitting TRBD1. Trimming took 2 bases from V and 5 from J; bases not matched to a gene: 8. The germline V gene has CDR1 SGHVS and CDR2 FNYEAQ. The CDR3 has 15 amino acids. CDR3 coding DNA: TGTGCCAGCAGCTTATTCGAGGGGGCGAGGACTGAAGCTTTCTTT. Protein product: CASSLFEGARTEAFF.

The V call is TRBV6-1, the J call TRBJ1-5; D possibly corresponds to TRBD1 (6 bases). V lost 8 bases and J 13 bases, leaving 15 bases between the germline ends. CDR3 length equals 11 residues. The germline gives CDR1 MNHNS, CDR2 SASEGT. CDR3 coding DNA: TGTGCCAGCTGTCCGGGGGCCTCACAGCATTTT. Translation gives CASCPGASQHF.

This chain uses TRBV19 with TRBJ1-2, with 11 bases that match TRBD1. Germline V gives CDR1 LNHDA, CDR2 SQIVND (reference sequence). The J segment lost 8 bases and the V segment lost 9 bases, leaving 14 bases of the junction unmatched. CDR3 size: 15 residues. The CDR3 bases are TGTGCCAGCAGTCCCCTAGGACAGGGGGCTGGGGGCTACACCTTC. This gives the protein CASSPLGQGAGGYTF.

With regard to this clonotype: One end of the junction does not line up with germline, which may come from a read error. This chain links TRBV7-4 with TRBJ1-2; no clear D gene. The CDR3 is 14 amino acids. Germline values: CDR1 SGHVT, CDR2 SQSDAQ. CDR3 loop: CASSQDWYIFGYTF. CDR3 bases: TGCGCCAGCAGCCAAGATTGGTACATCTTTGGCTACACCTTC. Full variable domain (rest looked up from reference TRBV7-4 and TRBJ1-2): GAGVSQSPRYKVAKRGRDVALRCDSISGHVTLYWYRQTLGQGSEVLTYSQSDAQRDKSGRPSGRFSAERPERSVSTLKIQRTEQGDSAVYLCASSQDWYIFGYTFGSGTRLTVV.

Worth noting for this clonotype: The junction departs from the called germline gene at one end, perhaps through a read error. The V and J genes are TRBV9 and TRBJ1-2; D uncertain. Germline lookup yields CDR1 SGDLS and CDR2 YYNGEE. The CDR3 length is 13 residues. CDR3 coding DNA: TGTGTCAGCAGCGTAGACGGATACTATGGCTACACCTTC. Amino acids: CVSSVDGYYGYTF.